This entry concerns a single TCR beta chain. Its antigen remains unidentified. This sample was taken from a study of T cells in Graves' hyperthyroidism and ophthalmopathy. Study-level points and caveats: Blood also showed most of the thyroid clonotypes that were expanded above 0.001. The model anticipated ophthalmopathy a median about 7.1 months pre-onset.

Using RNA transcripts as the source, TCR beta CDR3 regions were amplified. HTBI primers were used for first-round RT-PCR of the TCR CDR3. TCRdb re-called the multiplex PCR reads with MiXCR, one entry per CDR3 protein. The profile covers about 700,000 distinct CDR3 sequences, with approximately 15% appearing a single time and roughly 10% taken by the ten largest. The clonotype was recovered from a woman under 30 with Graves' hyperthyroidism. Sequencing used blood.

CDR3 DNA: TGCGCCAGCAGCTTGGGAGTCGGCCTCTCTGGGGCCAACGTCCTGACTTTC. Protein sequence: CASSLGVGLSGANVLTF. The rearrangement uses TRBV5-1 and TRBJ2-6; D is unresolved. Looked up from germline, CDR1 is SGHRS and CDR2 is YFSETQ. V shed 0 bases and J shed 0 bases, with 10 bases lying between them. The CDR3 is 17 residues long.